This T cell receptor beta chain originates from a study of CD8 T cells in Susac syndrome. The CDR3 is 16 amino acids. CDR1 and CDR2 from the germline V gene are KGHDR and SFDVKD. V was cut by 2 bases and J by 0 bases, with 11 bases left in between. CD8+ and CD4+ T cells taken from blood had their TCR beta sequenced. CD8+ and CD4+ T cells were negatively isolated; TEMRA cells were FACS-enriched. Random-hexamer reverse transcription was applied to about 0.45 to 1 ug RNA. Multiplex immunoSEQ PCR targeted 54 Vbeta and 13 Jbeta TCR beta segments. Using its own MiXCR run on the immunoSEQ multiplex PCR reads, TCRdb lists one record per CDR3 protein. This sample has 150,000 to 200,000 distinct CDR3 sequences, with about 94% found just once.

Sequences were obtained from CD4+ T cells from PBMCs. The V call is TRBV24-1, the J call TRBJ2-3, with a possible D match to TRBD2 (6 bases). This TCR derives from a human donor in good health. For the CDR3, the DNA is TGTGCCACCAGTGATTCGGACTACCGGAGCACAGATACGCAGTATTTT. The encoded protein is CATSDSDYRSTDTQYF.